This T cell receptor beta chain was retrieved from a study of brain T cells in children with intractable seizures (dated by TCRdb to about 2021). Notes on the research overall: As a first screen for immune gene transcripts, resected brain tissue from about 58 pediatric epilepsy surgery cases was run on a NanoString immunology panel. Among the 12 selected surgery cases, eight also had pre-surgery blood sequenced, leaving four with brain tissue only.

Explained via the paper, the time point label denotes: resected brain tissue, or blood drawn just prior to surgery. Surgery cases with the highest brain T cell transcript signatures were selected for TCR beta chain sequencing of brain tissue and, where available, blood. Before surgery, patients had received at least one anti-epileptic drug. The TCR-sequenced patients were children whose drug-resistant epilepsy was caused by tuberous sclerosis complex, focal cortical dysplasia, Rasmussen encephalitis or hemimegalencephaly. Brain samples consisted of frozen blocks of fresh involved resected tissue obtained at epilepsy surgery. The Monarch genomic DNA purification kit was used to extract bulk genomic DNA from unsorted brain tissue and from whole blood. This clone was counted once. Its antigen is still unknown. Base qualities are not provided; no much larger clone lies one nucleotide away. The CDR3 has 14 amino acids, counting the end cysteine and phenylalanine. Of the read, only the CDR3 DNA is kept; its 42 bases are in frame from base 1. Between the V and J ends, shortened by 3 bases and 1 base respectively, the junction contains 9 bases. CDR1 and CDR2, per the germline V gene, are SGHTA and FQGNSA.

The paper's findings and limits, for the study overall: Both public and private clones were found among the top 50 brain clonotypes, and the most abundant public CDR3 in each case closely resembled known HCMV, EBV or influenza A epitope-specific CDR3s. Sequencing depth differed between pre- and post-surgery blood, so clones missing from the pre-surgery sample may reflect undersampling. The patients' HCMV serostatus was not known, and viral specificity was inferred solely from CDR3 sequence similarity.

TCR beta chain sequences were generated from genomic DNA using the immunoSEQ assay. In the source study's methods: CDR3 sequences that did not begin with the conserved framework cysteine at position 104 were removed manually. To get clonality, the normalized Shannon's Diversity Index was subtracted from one, giving values from 0 (maximal diversity) to 1 (oligoclonal). To check whether a given CDR3 had different frequencies in two samples, for example brain versus blood, chi-squared comparison-of-proportions tests were used. Public clonotypes were identified through searches of immuneACCESS, and similarity to known antiviral clonotypes was evaluated with the VDJdb browser. TCRdb provides this immuneACCESS table in a form limited to in-frame rearrangements. Some clones are lacking; in checked studies, under half of them reflect an unresolved V gene, and why the rest are absent is not known. V and J calls and clone size follow that table, whereas D and trimming were derived from the DNA. A total of about 5,200 clones appear in this sample, 92% of them only once. The ten largest clones take up around 1.8% of the sample.

Recombination connected TRBV7-2 to TRBJ2-5; matching of 5 bases hints at TRBD1 as the D gene. The sample here was resected brain tissue, taken at surgery. This receptor was taken from a boy in the first two years of life with focal cortical dysplasia and intractable seizures. The CDR3 is CASSLDISQETQYF. The DNA is as follows: TGTGCCAGCAGCTTGGACATATCCCAAGAGACCCAGTACTTC.